This is a list of T cell receptor beta chains from one sample in a study of T cells in localized non-small cell lung cancer. TCRdb keeps only in-frame clones here, not all; method: immunoSEQ multiplex PCR. This sample has 7,000 to 10,000 clones, with around 56% found just once. The specimen was lymph node tissue, collected before any cancer treatment. The receptors shown here come from a male donor aged 60 or over with stage I squamous cell lung carcinoma. CDR3s include the opening cysteine and the closing phenylalanine or tryptophan. D genes are given only for firm matches. Not every row has a clone size; where given, it reads once, few, many or a size class.

clone_size	v_call	j_call	cdr3_length	d_call	cdr3_aa	cdr3_nt
NA	TRBV11-3	TRBJ1-5	14	NA	CASSPQGYNQPQHF	TGTGCCAGCAGCCCCCAGGGATACAATCAGCCCCAGCATTTT
once	TRBV5-1	TRBJ2-2	16	NA	CASSLAGHLNTGELFF	TGCGCCAGCAGCTTGGCGGGACACCTAAACACCGGGGAGCTGTTTTTT
NA	TRBV5-1	TRBJ2-2	16	TRBD1	CASNAQGAPGTGELFF	TGCGCCAGCAACGCACAGGGGGCCCCGGGCACCGGGGAGCTGTTTTTT
NA	TRBV19	TRBJ2-2	13	TRBD2	CASTPAGTGELFF	TGTGCCAGTACCCCAGCGGGAACCGGGGAGCTGTTTTTT
few	TRBV6-8	TRBJ1-1	14	NA	CASSFRGLNTEAFF	TGTGCCAGCAGTTTCCGGGGGCTGAACACTGAAGCTTTCTTT
NA	TRBV6-8	TRBJ1-3	15	NA	CASSSTGSSGNTIYF	TGTGCCAGCAGTTCCACAGGGAGCTCTGGAAACACCATATATTTT
NA	TRBV15	TRBJ2-6	15	NA	CATSPRLAGVNVLTF	TGTGCCACCAGCCCCCGGTTGGCTGGGGTCAACGTCCTGACTTTC
NA	TRBV15	TRBJ2-7	14	TRBD2	CATSSSGFPYEQYF	TGTGCCACCAGCAGTAGCGGGTTCCCCTACGAGCAGTACTTC
once	TRBV19	TRBJ1-5	14	TRBD1	CASSPAGGRQPQHF	TGTGCCAGTAGCCCCGCAGGGGGACGACAGCCCCAGCATTTT
NA	TRBV19	TRBJ2-2	14	NA	CASSPLPNTGELFF	TGTGCCAGTAGTCCGTTACCTAACACCGGGGAGCTGTTTTTT
NA	TRBV28	TRBJ2-1	12	NA	CASGRVYNEQFF	TGTGCCAGCGGTCGGGTATACAATGAGCAGTTCTTC
NA	TRBV28	TRBJ1-5	15	NA	CASSLRRGVSQPQHF	TGTGCCAGCAGTTTGCGCAGGGGAGTTAGTCAGCCCCAGCATTTT
NA	TRBV19	TRBJ2-3	13	NA	CASKESLGDTQYF	TGTGCCAGTAAGGAATCTCTCGGGGATACGCAGTATTTT
NA	TRBV18	TRBJ1-1	14	NA	CASSRGQRGTEAFF	TGTGCCAGCTCACGGGGACAAAGGGGGACTGAAGCTTTCTTT
NA	TRBV19	TRBJ2-2	13	NA	CASSIIRGGELFF	TGTGCCAGTAGTATAATCCGAGGCGGGGAGCTGTTTTTT
NA	TRBV19	TRBJ2-5	11	NA	CASSLDETQYF	TGTGCCAGTAGCCTAGATGAGACCCAGTACTTC
NA	TRBV29-1	TRBJ1-2	13	TRBD1	CSVADRALYGYTF	TGCAGCGTCGCCGACAGGGCCCTCTATGGCTACACCTTC
medium-sized	TRBV11-1	TRBJ2-2	17	TRBD2	CASSLDGSGRSVGELFF	TGTGCCAGCAGCTTAGACGGTAGCGGGAGAAGTGTCGGGGAGCTGTTTTTT
few	TRBV6-8	TRBJ2-5	15	TRBD1	CASSYSRTGLGAQYF	TGTGCCAGCAGTTACTCGAGGACAGGGCTTGGGGCCCAGTACTTC
once	TRBV29-1	TRBJ1-2	14	NA	CSVAPRTRNYGYTF	TGCAGCGTTGCCCCCCGGACGCGGAACTATGGCTACACCTTC
NA	TRBV19	TRBJ2-1	15	TRBD2	CASRKPGLAGNEQFF	TGTGCCAGTAGAAAACCGGGACTAGCGGGAAATGAGCAGTTCTTC
few	TRBV6-8	TRBJ2-1	15	NA	CASSEGGTDYNEQFF	TGTGCCAGCAGTGAGGGCGGGACAGACTACAATGAGCAGTTCTTC
few	TRBV18	TRBJ2-1	12	NA	CATGDLTNEQFF	TGTGCCACAGGTGACTTGACGAATGAGCAGTTCTTC
NA	TRBV11-3	TRBJ2-2	15	NA	CASSLGTANTGELFF	TGTGCCAGCAGCTTAGGGACAGCTAACACCGGGGAGCTGTTTTTT
NA	TRBV30	TRBJ2-1	13	NA	CAWSDEGPYKQFF	TGTGCCTGGAGTGACGAGGGCCCTTATAAGCAGTTCTTC
NA	TRBV7-5	TRBJ1-3	15	NA	CASSRLEGSGNTIYF	TGTGCCAGCAGCCGGCTGGAGGGATCTGGAAACACCATATATTTT
few	TRBV18	TRBJ2-7	13	NA	CASSPRGLEEQYF	TGTGCCAGCTCACCACGAGGACTTGAAGAGCAGTACTTC
NA	TRBV5-1	TRBJ1-1	14	NA	CASSLVWANTEAFF	TGCGCCAGCAGCTTGGTGTGGGCGAACACTGAAGCTTTCTTT
NA	TRBV14	TRBJ2-1	14	NA	CASSYSRGLNEQFF	TGTGCCAGCAGCTACAGTAGAGGGCTAAATGAGCAGTTCTTC
NA	TRBV19	TRBJ1-1	14	NA	CASSIGGRGTEAFF	TGTGCCAGTAGTATAGGGGGGAGGGGCACTGAAGCTTTCTTT
few	TRBV19	TRBJ2-3	13	NA	CASRVGGTDTQYF	TGTGCCAGTCGGGTTGGGGGCACAGATACGCAGTATTTT
NA	TRBV14	TRBJ2-1	18	TRBD2	CASSQASRTSGNYNEQFF	TGTGCCAGCAGCCAAGCCTCCCGGACTAGCGGAAACTACAATGAGCAGTTCTTC
NA	TRBV6-4	TRBJ2-6	16	TRBD1	CASTRDRGQGANVLTF	TGTGCCAGCACCCGGGACAGGGGGCAGGGGGCCAACGTCCTGACTTTC
NA	TRBV4-1	TRBJ2-7	16	NA	CASSQEGGHSAYEQYF	TGCGCCAGCAGCCAAGAAGGAGGACATTCCGCCTACGAGCAGTACTTC
NA	TRBV6-8	TRBJ2-5	14	TRBD1	CASSYRGLGETQYF	TGTGCCAGCAGTTACAGGGGGCTCGGGGAGACCCAGTACTTC
NA	TRBV6-8	TRBJ2-2	13	NA	CASSYTPSWELFF	TGTGCCAGCAGTTACACCCCTAGTTGGGAGCTGTTTTTT
NA	TRBV27	TRBJ2-2	14	TRBD2	CASTASGRPRELFF	TGTGCCAGCACCGCTAGCGGCCGACCTCGGGAGCTGTTTTTT
NA	TRBV19	TRBJ2-3	16	TRBD2	CATLRLAGGPTDTQYF	TGTGCCACCCTCAGACTAGCGGGAGGTCCCACAGATACGCAGTATTTT
NA	TRBV9	TRBJ2-3	15	TRBD2	CASSGLAGAPDTQYF	TGTGCCAGCAGTGGGTTAGCGGGAGCCCCAGATACGCAGTATTTT
NA	TRBV6-8	TRBJ2-3	16	TRBD2	CASSEVSSGAPDTQYF	TGTGCCAGCAGTGAGGTTTCTAGCGGGGCCCCAGATACGCAGTATTTT
NA	TRBV30	TRBJ2-7	13	TRBD2	CACLAGGPYEQYF	TGTGCCTGCCTAGCGGGAGGGCCTTACGAGCAGTACTTC
NA	TRBV9	TRBJ2-3	12	NA	CASSLVGDTQYF	TGTGCCAGCAGTTTGGTGGGAGATACGCAGTATTTT
NA	TRBV18	TRBJ2-1	12	NA	CASSLQGGEQFF	TGTGCCAGCTCACTTCAGGGTGGGGAGCAGTTCTTC
NA	TRBV18	TRBJ2-6	16	NA	CASSPEFASGANVLTF	TGTGCCAGCTCACCTGAGTTTGCCTCTGGGGCCAACGTCCTGACTTTC
NA	TRBV6-7	TRBJ1-2	14	TRBD1	CASRTGTATYGYTF	TGTGCCAGCAGGACCGGGACAGCGACCTATGGCTACACCTTC
NA	TRBV19	TRBJ1-3	14	NA	CASSISSSGNTIYF	TGTGCCAGTAGTATCTCGAGCTCTGGAAACACCATATATTTT
NA	TRBV29-1	TRBJ1-1	12	TRBD1	CSVRQGNTEAFF	TGCAGCGTCCGACAGGGGAACACTGAAGCTTTCTTT
few	TRBV2	TRBJ2-6	13	NA	CASKGTGANVLTF	TGTGCCAGCAAGGGAACTGGGGCCAACGTCCTGACTTTC
few	TRBV11-3	TRBJ1-1	15	NA	CASSPGRGRDTEAFF	TGTGCCAGCAGCCCCGGCCGGGGTCGGGACACTGAAGCTTTCTTT
NA	TRBV19	TRBJ1-2	14	NA	CASSEARRSYGYTF	TGTGCCAGTAGTGAGGCCAGGCGATCCTATGGCTACACCTTC
few	TRBV9	TRBJ1-4	13	NA	CASQGGTLEKLFF	TGTGCCAGCCAAGGGGGGACCTTAGAAAAACTGTTTTTT
NA	TRBV30	TRBJ1-3	14	NA	CAWSVGGQENTIYF	TGTGCCTGGAGTGTAGGGGGGCAAGAAAACACCATATATTTT